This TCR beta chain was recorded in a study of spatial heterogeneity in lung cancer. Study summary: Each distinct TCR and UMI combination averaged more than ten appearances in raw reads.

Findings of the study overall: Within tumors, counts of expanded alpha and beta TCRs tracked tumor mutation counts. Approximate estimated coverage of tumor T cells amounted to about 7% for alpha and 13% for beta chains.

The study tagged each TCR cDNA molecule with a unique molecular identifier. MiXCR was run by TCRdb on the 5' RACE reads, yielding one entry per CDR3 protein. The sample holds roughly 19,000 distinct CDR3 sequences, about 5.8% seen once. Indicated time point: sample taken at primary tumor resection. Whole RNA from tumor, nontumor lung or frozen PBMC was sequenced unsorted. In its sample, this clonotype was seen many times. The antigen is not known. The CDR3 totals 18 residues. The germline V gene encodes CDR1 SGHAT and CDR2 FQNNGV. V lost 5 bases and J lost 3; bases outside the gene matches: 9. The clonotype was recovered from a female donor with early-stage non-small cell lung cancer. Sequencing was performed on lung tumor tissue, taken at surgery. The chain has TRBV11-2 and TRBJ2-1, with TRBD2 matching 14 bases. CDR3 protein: CASSPLTSGRAGYNEQFF. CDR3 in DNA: TGTGCCAGCAGCCCGCTGACTAGCGGGAGGGCTGGCTACAATGAGCAGTTCTTC. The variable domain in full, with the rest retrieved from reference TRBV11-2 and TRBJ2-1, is EAGVAQSPRYKIIEKRQSVAFWCNPISGHATLYWYQQILGQGPKLLIQFQNNGVVDDSQLPKDRFSAERLKGVDSTLKIQPAKLEDSAVYLCASSPLTSGRAGYNEQFFGPGTRLTVL.